This T cell receptor (beta chain) came from a study of shared clonotypes between healthy human individuals. Germline V CDR1 and CDR2: ENHRY, SYGVKD. This CDR3 region has 12 residues. V was pared by 10 bases and J by 2 bases, with 10 bases between. Every donor, a Caucasian adult, lived in Nashville, Tennessee. On this clone itself: Its cognate antigen is unknown.

Study-level points and caveats: Among donors, the sharing of clonotypes was expected to be influenced by sequencing depth. Sharing across a few donors was seen in roughly 5% of naive CD4 clonotypes.

The assay ran at deep level. Libraries were prepared by immunoSEQ multiplex PCR; TCRdb keeps only in-frame clonotypes and omits some of them. The sample lists 950,000 to 1,100,000 clones; more than 75% were seen once. V and J are TRBV10-3 and TRBJ2-3, with D possibly TRBD1 on 6 matching bases. The source material was memory CD4+ T cells from PBMCs. Sample subset: CD45RA-negative fraction. The receptor comes from a man younger than 35 in good health. Some clones in this sample may be carry-over from other donors' samples. Written as DNA, the CDR3 is TGTGCCACTGGGGACATCACAGATACGCAGTATTTT. Translating it yields CATGDITDTQYF.